Each of the 23 T cell receptor beta chains below was sequenced from the same sample in a study of cytomegalovirus exposure and HLA in healthy donors. With 60 Vbeta and 13 Jbeta primers, the PCR was carried out. Generated by immunoSEQ multiplex PCR, the TCRdb table keeps only in-frame clones and is missing some. The sample has 130,000 to 150,000 clones, roughly 68% seen once. Sequencing was carried out using PBMCs. These TCRs come from a man aged 55 to 70 in good health and CMV-seronegative.

V gene TRBV5-8 combines with J gene TRBJ2-3; TRBD2 matches 10 bases. V lost 3 bases and J lost 0; bases outside the gene matches: 7. In germline, CDR1 is SGHTS, CDR2 YDEGEE. This CDR3 comprises 17 residues. Here the CDR3 DNA reads TGTGCCAGCAGCTCCCGGACTAGCGGCTCTAGCACAGATACGCAGTATTTT. This translates into CASSSRTSGSSTDTQYF.

This chain uses TRBV18 with TRBJ2-7, with 7 bases identical to TRBD1. Germline lookup yields CDR1 KGHSH and CDR2 LQKENI. The CDR3 sequence is 19 residues long. Trimming removed 5 bases from V and 2 bases from J; junction bases left unmatched: 21. The DNA of the CDR3 is TGTGCCAGCTCAGCACTTAATAAAAAACCCAGGGGGTCCCCCTACGAGCAGTACTTC. Encoded protein: CASSALNKKPRGSPYEQYF.

V and J are TRBV29-1 and TRBJ2-1; maybe TRBD1 (6 bases). Trimming stripped 4 bases from V and 6 bases from J, with 13 bases between. Germline CDR1 reads SQVTM; CDR2 reads ANQGSEA. The CDR3 totals 13 residues. CDR3 DNA sequence: TGCAGCGTTGTCGGGAACAGGGCCAATGAGCAGTTCTTC. Translating gives CSVVGNRANEQFF.

In this sample, this clone turned up a few times. The rearrangement joins TRBV7-3 to TRBJ1-1, with a tentative D call TRBD1 (6 bases). The V gene's germline CDR1 is SGHTA and CDR2 FQGTGA. The CDR3 length is 14 residues. V lost 3 bases and J lost 4, with 12 bases in between. CDR3 amino acids: CASSLGGASTEAFF. The CDR3 DNA is TGTGCCAGCAGCTTGGGGGGGGCAAGCACTGAAGCTTTCTTT.

The CDR3 protein is CASSPYHPGLVSYEQYF. The CDR3 nucleotides read TGTGCCAGCAGCCCCTATCACCCCGGACTAGTTTCCTACGAGCAGTACTTC. V usage is TRBV9 and J usage is TRBJ2-7; 7 bases align to TRBD2. Looked up from germline, CDR1 is SGDLS and CDR2 is YYNGEE. The junction had 14 bases not matched to a gene; V was cut back by 4 bases and J by 1 base. CDR3 size: 17 residues.

The chain joins TRBV7-3 to TRBJ1-1, with unresolved D. The CDR3 consists of 13 residues. Trimming pared 4 bases from V and 8 bases from J, leaving 14 bases between. In germline, CDR1 is SGHTA, CDR2 FQGTGA. The CDR3 nucleotides read TGTGCCAGCAGCTCCCTTACGGGTGCCGAAGCTTTCTTT. Translated: CASSSLTGAEAFF.

The V and J genes are TRBV7-3 and TRBJ2-7, with 9 bases fitting TRBD1. This CDR3 spans 13 amino acids. Germline V gives CDR1 SGHTA, CDR2 FQGTGA. V lost 5 bases, J lost 3 bases, and 2 bases stayed unmatched. This chain's CDR3 is CASSKTGGYEQYF. The CDR3 bases are TGTGCCAGCAGCAAGACAGGGGGCTACGAGCAGTACTTC.

This chain links TRBV29-1 with TRBJ2-2; D is unclear. Between the trimmed V and J ends, which lost 6 bases and 0 bases, there was a span of 8 bases. The CDR3 runs 13 residues. Germline V gene data show CDR1 as SQVTM and CDR2 as ANQGSEA. In DNA form, the CDR3 reads TGCAGCGTACAGTTCGCGAACACCGGGGAGCTGTTTTTT. It specifies CSVQFANTGELFF.

The chain couples TRBV27 to TRBJ2-7; D is unresolved. The CDR3 is made up of 13 amino acids. Germline V gene lookup returns CDR1 MNHEY and CDR2 SMNVEV (reference sequence). V shed 4 bases and J shed 2 bases, with 9 bases lying between them. Written as DNA, the CDR3 is TGTGCCAGCAGTTATGGCGGTGCCTACGAGCAGTACTTC. As protein: CASSYGGAYEQYF.

The V gene is TRBV6-5, the J gene TRBJ2-1; the match to TRBD2 covers 10 bases. The CDR3 runs 16 residues. Germline V lookup: CDR1 MNHEY, CDR2 SVGAGI. V lost 2 bases and J lost 5; bases outside the gene matches: 6. The CDR3 DNA sequence: TGTGCCAGCAGTTACGCTCTAGCGGGAGATGACAATGAGCAGTTCTTC. Amino acid sequence: CASSYALAGDDNEQFF.

The rearrangement joins TRBV4-1 to TRBJ2-4; 10 bases are shared with TRBD2. The ends lost 0 bases at V and 1 base at J; junction bases unmatched: 9. CDR3 length: 19 residues. Germline V gene lookup returns CDR1 MGHRA and CDR2 YSYEKL. Written as DNA, the CDR3 is TGCGCCAGCAGCCAAGAGAGGATAGCGGGAGGAGGGGCCAAAAACATTCAGTACTTC. The encoded protein is CASSQERIAGGGAKNIQYF.

The genes are TRBV5-1 and TRBJ2-2, with unresolved D. From germline, CDR1 is SGHRS and CDR2 YFSETQ. V lost 0 bases and J 9 bases, leaving 6 bases between the germline ends. The CDR3 loop spans 12 amino acids. CDR3 sequence: CASSLEHRELFF. In DNA form, the CDR3 reads TGCGCCAGCAGCTTGGAGCATCGGGAGCTGTTTTTT.

The table lists this clone with a count of one. This chain joins TRBV30 and TRBJ2-2; 7 positions agree with TRBD1. The CDR3 extends over 15 amino acids. Germline loops: CDR1 GTSNPN, CDR2 SVGIG (reference sequence). V shed 8 bases, J shed 7 bases, and the junction held 16 bases outside the gene matches. CDR3 sequence (DNA): TGTGCCCTTACCTCGGGCAGGGGGATCGGCGGGGAGCTGTTTTTT. It is translated as CALTSGRGIGGELFF.

The chain is built from TRBV9 and TRBJ2-7; 8 nucleotides match TRBD2. Trimming took 0 bases from V and 5 from J; bases not matched to a gene: 7. Germline lookup yields CDR1 SGDLS and CDR2 YYNGEE. The CDR3 has 15 amino acids. CDR3 DNA: TGTGCCAGCAGCGTAGTTCCGGGAGGGTTCGACGAGCAGTACTTC. Translating gives CASSVVPGGFDEQYF.

This sequence joins TRBV6-6 and TRBJ1-2; 10 nucleotides align to TRBD1. V dropped 7 bases and J dropped 4; count of bases not matched to a gene: 9. In germline, CDR1 is MNHNY, CDR2 SVGAGI (reference sequence). This CDR3 contains 15 residues. The CDR3 bases are TGTGCCAGCATCGGGACAGGGGAAATAATCTATGGCTACACCTTC. Protein sequence: CASIGTGEIIYGYTF.

This clone was seen more than once but under ten times. The chain couples TRBV5-1 to TRBJ2-3, with TRBD1 identical over 10 bases. The V gene's germline CDR1 is SGHRS and CDR2 YFSETQ. The junction had 5 bases not matched to a gene; V was cut back by 4 bases and J by 0 bases. This CDR3 contains 16 residues. The chain's CDR3 is CASSKLDRGSTDTQYF. CDR3 coding DNA: TGCGCCAGCAGCAAATTGGACAGGGGGAGCACAGATACGCAGTATTTT.

This clone was picked up a small number of times. The chain uses TRBV29-1 and TRBJ2-7, with D perhaps matching TRBD1 (6 bases). The CDR3 covers 12 residues. Germline V gene lookup returns CDR1 SQVTM and CDR2 ANQGSEA. Trimming took off 3 bases at V and 4 bases at J, with 10 bases between the two ends. CDR3 amino acids: CSVEGRGYEQYF. The CDR3 coding sequence is TGCAGCGTTGAGGGCAGGGGTTACGAGCAGTACTTC.

The chain has TRBV5-1 and TRBJ2-1; the D is unclear. Germline CDR1 reads SGHRS; CDR2 reads YFSETQ. The CDR3 is 13 residues long. The V gene lost 4 bases and the J gene lost 5 bases, with 10 bases spanning the gap. The CDR3 DNA follows: TGCGCCAGCAGCAGCTTGTCGGACAATGAGCAGTTCTTC. Encoded protein: CASSSLSDNEQFF. Using reference TRBV5-1 and TRBJ2-1 for the parts outside the CDR3, the full variable domain is KAGVTQTPRYLIKTRGQQVTLSCSPISGHRSVSWYQQTPGQGLQFLFEYFSETQRNKGNFPGRFSGRQFSNSRSEMNVSTLELGDSALYLCASSSLSDNEQFFGPGTRLTVL.

This clone appeared a few times. The V gene is TRBV5-8, the J gene TRBJ1-1, with D possibly matching TRBD1 (5 bases). This CDR3 comprises 12 residues. The V end was cut by 5 bases, the J end by 3 bases, with 8 bases between. Germline CDR1 reads SGHTS; CDR2 reads YDEGEE. CDR3 protein: CASSLGDTEAFF. The CDR3 DNA is TGTGCCAGCAGTTTAGGGGACACTGAAGCTTTCTTT. Together with reference TRBV5-8 and TRBJ1-1, the CDR3 gives the full variable domain: EAGVTQSPTHLIKTRGQQATLRCSPISGHTSVYWYQQALGLGLQFLLWYDEGEERNRGNFPPRFSGRQFPNYSSELNVNALELEDSALYLCASSLGDTEAFFGQGTRLTVV.

V and J are TRBV2 and TRBJ2-7; a possible D gene is TRBD2 (6 bases). Germline V lookup: CDR1 SNHLY, CDR2 FYNNEI. Between the trimmed V and J ends, which lost 2 bases and 7 bases, there was a span of 18 bases. The CDR3 runs to 15 residues. The CDR3 DNA follows: TGTGCCAGCAGTGAATGGGAGACTAGACGAGGGGAGCAGTACTTC. This sequence encodes CASSEWETRRGEQYF.

The chain recombines TRBV19 with TRBJ2-1, with 9 bases lining up with TRBD2. Trimming at V came to 3 bases and at J to 7 bases, leaving 13 bases not matched to a gene. The CDR3 has 17 amino acids. Germline V CDR1 and CDR2: LNHDA, SQIVND (reference sequence). CDR3: CASSIKVGLAGSNEQFF. As DNA, the CDR3 is TGTGCCAGTAGTATTAAGGTGGGGCTAGCGGGGAGTAATGAGCAGTTCTTC.

This chain connects TRBV10-3 to TRBJ2-1; no firm D call. The CDR3 is made up of 13 amino acids. Trimming took 0 bases from V and 4 from J, leaving 4 bases between them. Looked up from germline, CDR1 is ENHRY and CDR2 is SYGVKD. CDR3 residues: CAISESVYNEQFF. The DNA of the CDR3 is TGTGCCATCAGTGAGTCCGTTTACAATGAGCAGTTCTTC.

V and J are TRBV13 and TRBJ2-7; D might be TRBD1 (7 bases). Trimming stripped 8 bases from V and 5 bases from J, with 13 bases between. Germline V CDR1 and CDR2: PRHDT, FYEKMQ (reference sequence). The CDR3 sequence is 12 residues long. This CDR3 reads CASGQGGHEQYF. The CDR3, as DNA: TGTGCCAGCGGCCAGGGGGGCCACGAGCAGTACTTC.